This is a list of T cell receptor beta chains from one sample in a study of T cell responses to AZD1222 COVID-19 vaccine. The method was immunoSEQ multiplex PCR; TCRdb's version includes in-frame clones alone and lacks a portion of them. The profile shows roughly 150,000 clones, over 90% of them singletons. The sequenced sample was peripheral blood, obtained 28 days after the second AZD1222 dose. Source of these receptors: an adult who received the AZD1222 COVID-19 vaccine. Each CDR3 is given with its conserved first and last residue. The order of the fields is V gene, J gene, clone size, D gene, CDR3 protein, CDR3 DNA. A D gene is named only where the DNA matches it firmly. Clone size, where shown, is once, few, many, or a class for clones that have expanded.

TRBV6-5	TRBJ2-3	once	.	CASSYEESINTQYF	TGTGCCAGCAGTTACGAGGAGTCGATAAATACGCAGTATTTT
TRBV11-2	TRBJ1-3	.	.	CASSPNVFYTIYF	TGTGCCAGCAGTCCAAATGTGTTCTACACCATATATTTT
TRBV6-5	TRBJ2-7	.	.	CASSTGPYEQYF	TGTGCCAGCAGCACCGGGCCGTACGAGCAGTACTTC
TRBV5-1	TRBJ1-2	.	.	CASSLRGAQGSVGPNYGYTF	TGCGCCAGCAGCTTGAGGGGGGCCCAAGGAAGCGTAGGACCTAACTATGGCTACACCTTC
TRBV7-2	TRBJ1-4	.	.	CASSSGGIGGSEKLFF	TGTGCCAGCAGCTCCGGGGGGATTGGGGGATCCGAAAAACTGTTTTTT
TRBV28	TRBJ1-6	.	.	CASSFGGGNNSPLHF	TGTGCCAGCAGTTTTGGGGGGGGAAATAATTCACCCCTCCACTTT
TRBV6-1	TRBJ1-5	.	.	CASSELTDQNQPQHF	TGTGCCAGCAGTGAACTAACAGACCAGAATCAGCCCCAGCATTTT
TRBV3-1/TRBV3-2	TRBJ1-6	.	.	CASSQASGRVTSPLHF	TGTGCCAGCAGCCAAGCGAGCGGCAGGGTGACTTCACCCCTCCACTTT
TRBV24-1	TRBJ1-5	.	.	CATSAQEGNQPQHF	TGTGCCACCAGTGCCCAGGAGGGCAATCAGCCCCAGCATTTT
TRBV27	TRBJ1-6	once	.	CASSLLGSPLHF	TGTGCCAGCAGTTTATTGGGATCACCCCTCCACTTT
TRBV7-6	TRBJ1-1	.	.	CASSPSAHTEAFF	TGTGCCAGCAGCCCATCAGCCCACACTGAAGCTTTCTTT
TRBV24-1	TRBJ2-3	.	.	CATSDFTDTQYF	TGTGCCACCAGTGATTTCACAGATACGCAGTATTTT
TRBV6-4	TRBJ1-5	.	.	CASRPPLRDQGRDNQPQHF	TGTGCCAGCCGCCCCCCGCTCAGGGACCAGGGGAGGGACAATCAGCCCCAGCATTTT
TRBV5-1	TRBJ2-3	.	TRBD2	CASRLRREGTDTQYF	TGCGCCAGCCGTCTACGGCGGGAGGGAACAGATACGCAGTATTTT
TRBV11-2	TRBJ1-1	.	.	CASSPRADTEAFF	TGTGCCAGCAGCCCCCGGGCGGACACTGAAGCTTTCTTT
TRBV14	TRBJ1-2	.	.	CASSQGGARTLSNYGYTF	TGTGCCAGCAGCCAAGGGGGGGCGCGGACGTTATCTAACTATGGCTACACCTTC
TRBV10-3	TRBJ2-7	.	.	CAISESFWVREQYF	TGTGCCATCAGTGAGTCGTTCTGGGTTCGGGAGCAGTACTTC
TRBV10-3	TRBJ2-5	.	.	CAISDSGLETQYF	TGTGCCATCAGTGATTCAGGTTTGGAGACCCAGTACTTC
TRBV12-3/TRBV12-4	TRBJ2-7	.	TRBD2	CASTTSVDGEQYF	TGTGCCAGCACGACTAGCGTCGATGGGGAGCAGTACTTC
TRBV30	TRBJ1-1	.	.	CAWSPLNTEAFF	TGTGCCTGGAGTCCCCTGAACACTGAAGCTTTCTTT
TRBV13	TRBJ1-3	.	.	CASRYGPSSGNTIYF	TGTGCCAGCAGATATGGGCCTAGCTCTGGAAACACCATATATTTT
TRBV6-1	TRBJ1-5	.	.	CASVSRDSNQPQHF	TGTGCCAGCGTCTCCAGGGATAGCAATCAGCCCCAGCATTTT
TRBV4-1	TRBJ2-7	.	.	CASSQESARAPYEQYF	TGCGCCAGCAGCCAAGAATCGGCCAGGGCGCCCTACGAGCAGTACTTC
TRBV3-1/TRBV3-2	TRBJ1-2	.	TRBD1	CASSLSGGLSYGYTF	TGTGCCAGCAGCTTATCAGGGGGATTAAGCTATGGCTACACCTTC
TRBV5-1	TRBJ2-1	.	TRBD2	CASSSLAAYNEQFF	TGCGCCAGCAGCTCCCTAGCGGCATACAATGAGCAGTTCTTC
TRBV19	TRBJ2-5	.	.	CASSIGGSQETQYF	TGTGCCAGTAGTATTGGAGGTAGCCAAGAGACCCAGTACTTC
TRBV24-1	TRBJ1-6	.	.	CATSDPRGTPLHF	TGTGCCACCAGTGACCCTCGTGGGACACCCCTCCACTTT
TRBV19	TRBJ2-2	.	TRBD1	CASSRQGLAGELFF	TGTGCCAGTAGCCGACAGGGTTTGGCCGGGGAGCTGTTTTTT
TRBV3-1/TRBV3-2	TRBJ1-6	.	.	CASSQDPPPIDNSPLHF	TGTGCCAGCAGCCAAGACCCCCCGCCTATCGATAATTCACCCCTCCACTTT
TRBV12-3/TRBV12-4	TRBJ1-5	.	.	CASSLFGQPQHF	TGTGCCAGCAGTTTATTCGGTCAGCCCCAGCATTTT
TRBV7-2	TRBJ1-1	.	TRBD1	CASSLETGGGTEAFF	TGTGCCAGCAGCTTGGAGACAGGGGGGGGTACTGAAGCTTTCTTT
TRBV7-3	TRBJ1-1	.	.	CASSLGWGTEAFF	TGTGCCAGCAGCTTAGGGTGGGGGACTGAAGCTTTCTTT
TRBV5-6	TRBJ1-6	.	.	CASSFAGRDSPLHF	TGTGCCAGCAGCTTCGCGGGGCGGGATTCACCCCTCCACTTT
TRBV18	TRBJ2-1	.	TRBD2	CASSPPGLAGGRSYNEQFF	TGTGCCAGCTCACCACCGGGACTAGCGGGGGGCCGCTCCTACAATGAGCAGTTCTTC
TRBV9	TRBJ2-2	.	.	CASNHGAGPNTGELFF	TGTGCCAGCAATCACGGGGCGGGCCCGAACACCGGGGAGCTGTTTTTT
TRBV7-9	TRBJ2-7	.	.	CASSPTGYEQYF	TGTGCCAGCAGTCCTACGGGTTACGAGCAGTACTTC
TRBV6-6	TRBJ1-5	.	.	CASSNPLAGRNQPQHF	TGTGCCAGCAGTAACCCTCTTGCAGGGCGTAATCAGCCCCAGCATTTT
TRBV12-3/TRBV12-4	TRBJ1-1	.	.	CASLAGANTEAFF	TGTGCCAGCTTGGCAGGGGCGAACACTGAAGCTTTCTTT
TRBV6-4	TRBJ2-1	.	TRBD2	CASSRTSGGAGNEQFF	TGTGCCAGCAGTCGGACTAGCGGGGGGGCGGGCAATGAGCAGTTCTTC
TRBV9	TRBJ2-5	.	TRBD2	CASGPRTSAETQYF	TGTGCCAGCGGGCCCCGAACTAGCGCCGAGACCCAGTACTTC
TRBV6-5	TRBJ1-1	.	.	CASILPGGRDTEAFF	TGTGCCAGCATCCTCCCGGGGGGGCGGGACACTGAAGCTTTCTTT
TRBV7-2	TRBJ2-1	.	.	CASSALAGVGEQFF	TGTGCCAGCAGCGCCTTGGCGGGTGTCGGTGAGCAGTTCTTC
TRBV28	TRBJ1-1	.	.	CASSLWAESAFF	TGTGCCAGCAGTTTATGGGCGGAAAGTGCTTTCTTT
TRBV20-1	TRBJ1-2	.	.	CSAASGGYTF	TGCAGTGCTGCCTCGGGCGGCTACACCTTC
TRBV27	TRBJ2-7	.	.	CASSPGQNTYEQYF	TGTGCCAGCAGTCCCGGACAGAATACCTACGAGCAGTACTTC
TRBV5-4	TRBJ2-7	.	TRBD2	CASSFHQLAGAEQQYF	TGTGCCAGCAGCTTCCACCAACTAGCGGGAGCTGAGCAGCAGTACTTC
TRBV2	TRBJ1-1	.	TRBD1	CASTGTGRRTEAFF	TGTGCCAGCACCGGGACAGGGCGTAGAACTGAAGCTTTCTTT
TRBV11-2	TRBJ2-7	.	.	CASSLDRGDPYEQYF	TGTGCCAGCAGCTTGGACCGGGGTGACCCCTACGAGCAGTACTTC
TRBV7-3	TRBJ2-1	.	TRBD2	CASSPSGSYNEQFF	TGTGCCAGCAGCCCTAGCGGGTCCTACAATGAGCAGTTCTTC
TRBV19	TRBJ2-2	.	.	CASSMPPRGANTGELFF	TGTGCCAGTAGTATGCCGCCGAGAGGGGCCAACACCGGGGAGCTGTTTTTT
TRBV19	TRBJ2-1	.	TRBD2	CASSIVGAGGPFYNEQFF	TGTGCCAGTAGTATAGTCGGAGCGGGAGGGCCGTTCTACAATGAGCAGTTCTTC
TRBV2	TRBJ1-2	.	TRBD1	CASSEVVVDRSGYTF	TGTGCCAGCAGTGAAGTTGTGGTGGACAGGTCCGGCTACACCTTC
TRBV11-3	TRBJ2-7	.	.	CASSLGGSGPYEQYF	TGTGCCAGCAGCTTAGGGGGCAGTGGCCCCTACGAGCAGTACTTC
TRBV7-9	TRBJ2-2	.	.	CASSFKRAGELFF	TGTGCCAGCAGCTTCAAGCGGGCCGGGGAGCTGTTTTTT
TRBV4-1	TRBJ2-2	once	.	CASGRTGELFF	TGCGCCAGTGGACGGACCGGGGAGCTGTTTTTT
TRBV6-5	TRBJ1-5	.	.	CASSYSRRGSNQPQHF	TGTGCCAGCAGTTACTCGAGAAGGGGAAGCAATCAGCCCCAGCATTTT
TRBV6-1	TRBJ1-6	.	.	CASSVGGSSYNSPLHF	TGTGCCAGCAGTGTCGGCGGAAGCTCCTATAATTCACCCCTCCACTTT
TRBV5-1	TRBJ2-2	few	TRBD2	CASSGGLAGATGELFF	TGCGCCAGCAGCGGGGGACTAGCGGGAGCGACCGGGGAGCTGTTTTTT
TRBV19	TRBJ2-3	.	.	CASSIWGGITDTQYF	TGTGCCAGTAGTATCTGGGGGGGCATCACAGATACGCAGTATTTT